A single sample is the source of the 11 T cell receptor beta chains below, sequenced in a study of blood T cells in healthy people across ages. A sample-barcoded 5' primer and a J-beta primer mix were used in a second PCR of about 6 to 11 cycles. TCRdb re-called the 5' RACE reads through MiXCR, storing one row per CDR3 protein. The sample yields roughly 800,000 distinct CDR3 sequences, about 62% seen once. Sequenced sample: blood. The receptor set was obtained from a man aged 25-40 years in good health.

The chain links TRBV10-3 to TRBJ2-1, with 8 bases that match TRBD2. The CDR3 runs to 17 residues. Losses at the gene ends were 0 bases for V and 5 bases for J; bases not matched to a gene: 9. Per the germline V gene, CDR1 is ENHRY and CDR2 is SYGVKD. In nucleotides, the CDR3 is TGTGCCATCAGTGAGTCGATAGCGGGGAGCGCGGACAATGAGCAGTTCTTC. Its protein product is CAISESIAGSADNEQFF.

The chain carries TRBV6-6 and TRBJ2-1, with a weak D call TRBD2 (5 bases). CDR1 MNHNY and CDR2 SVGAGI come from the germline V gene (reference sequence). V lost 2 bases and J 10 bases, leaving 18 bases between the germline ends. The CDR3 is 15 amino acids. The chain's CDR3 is CASSYEATIPGEQFF. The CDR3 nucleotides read TGTGCCAGCAGTTACGAAGCGACAATTCCGGGGGAGCAGTTCTTC.

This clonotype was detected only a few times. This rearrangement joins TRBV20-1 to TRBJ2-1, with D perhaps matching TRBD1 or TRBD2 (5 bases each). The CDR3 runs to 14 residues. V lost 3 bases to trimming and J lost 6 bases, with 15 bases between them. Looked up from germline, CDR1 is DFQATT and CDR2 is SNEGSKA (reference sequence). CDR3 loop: CSARRAEQGNEQFF. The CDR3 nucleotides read TGCAGTGCTAGGAGAGCGGAGCAGGGCAATGAGCAGTTCTTC.

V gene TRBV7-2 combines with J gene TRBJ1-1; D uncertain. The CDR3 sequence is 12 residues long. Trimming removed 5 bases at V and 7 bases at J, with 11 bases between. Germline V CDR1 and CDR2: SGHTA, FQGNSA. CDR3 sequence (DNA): TGTGCCAGCAGCCCCCAATGGGGTGAAGCTTTCTTT. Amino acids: CASSPQWGEAFF.

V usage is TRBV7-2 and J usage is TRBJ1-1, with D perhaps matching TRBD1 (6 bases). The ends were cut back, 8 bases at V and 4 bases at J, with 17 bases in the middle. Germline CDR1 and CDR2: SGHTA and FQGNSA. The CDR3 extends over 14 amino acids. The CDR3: CASAFSGDGTEAFF. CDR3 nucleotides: TGTGCCAGCGCGTTTTCAGGGGATGGCACTGAAGCTTTCTTT.

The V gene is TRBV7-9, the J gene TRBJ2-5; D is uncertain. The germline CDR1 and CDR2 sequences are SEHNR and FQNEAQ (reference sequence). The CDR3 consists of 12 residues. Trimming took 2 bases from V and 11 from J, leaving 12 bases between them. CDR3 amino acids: CASSLLSPEQYF. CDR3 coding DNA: TGTGCCAGCAGCTTACTCTCTCCTGAGCAGTACTTC. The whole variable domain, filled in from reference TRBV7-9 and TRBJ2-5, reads DTGVSQNPRHKITKRGQNVTFRCDPISEHNRLYWYRQTLGQGPEFLTYFQNEAQLEKSRLLSDRFSAERPKGSFSTLEIQRTEQGDSAMYLCASSLLSPEQYFGPGTRLLVL.

The CDR3 DNA is TGTGCCTGGAGTAAAAACAGGGGGCGAAATCAGCCCCAGCATTTT. This codes for CAWSKNRGRNQPQHF. This chain uses TRBV30 with TRBJ1-5; 9 nucleotides agree with TRBD1. CDR3 length: 15 residues. Germline CDR1 reads GTSNPN; CDR2 reads SVGIG (reference sequence). J gave up 4 bases and V 2 bases, and 6 bases lay outside the gene matches.

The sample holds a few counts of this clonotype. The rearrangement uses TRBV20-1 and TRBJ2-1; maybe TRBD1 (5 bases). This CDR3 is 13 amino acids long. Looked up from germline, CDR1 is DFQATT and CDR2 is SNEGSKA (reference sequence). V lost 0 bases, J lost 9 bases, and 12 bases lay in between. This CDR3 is CSARDAAQGEQFF. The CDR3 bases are TGCAGTGCTAGAGATGCAGCCCAGGGTGAGCAGTTCTTC.

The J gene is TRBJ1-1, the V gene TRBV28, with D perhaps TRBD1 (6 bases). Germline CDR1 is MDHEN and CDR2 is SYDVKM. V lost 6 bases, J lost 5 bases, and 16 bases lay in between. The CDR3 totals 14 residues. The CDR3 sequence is CASRKGGEATEAFF. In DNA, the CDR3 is TGTGCCAGCAGAAAAGGGGGTGAGGCAACTGAAGCTTTCTTT.

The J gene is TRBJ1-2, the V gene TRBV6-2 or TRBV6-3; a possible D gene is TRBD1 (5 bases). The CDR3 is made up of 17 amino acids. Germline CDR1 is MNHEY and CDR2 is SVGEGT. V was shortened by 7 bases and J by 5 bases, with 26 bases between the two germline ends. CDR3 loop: CASTKDRGQPSKYGYTF. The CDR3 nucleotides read TGTGCCAGCACGAAGGATCGGGGCCAGCCCTCAAAATATGGCTACACCTTC.

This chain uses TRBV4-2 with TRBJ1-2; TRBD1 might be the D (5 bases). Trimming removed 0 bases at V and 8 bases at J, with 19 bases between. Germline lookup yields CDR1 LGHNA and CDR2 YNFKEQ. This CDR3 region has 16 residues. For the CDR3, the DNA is TGTGCCAGCAGCCAAGATGGGGCCGGGGGATCGGTCGGCTACACCTTC. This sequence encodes CASSQDGAGGSVGYTF.